This T cell receptor (beta chain) was retrieved from a study of blood T cell repertoires in COVID-19. Across the study: Samples representing acute and convalescent COVID-19 were sourced from the United States, Italy and Spain. T cells, B-cell-depleted T cells, or PBMCs supplied cDNA or gDNA.

Germline-derived CDR1 and CDR2 are LNHNV and YYDKDF (reference sequence). This CDR3 has 16 residues. V was clipped by 3 bases and J by 1 base; unmatched bases: 7. Authors' analysis steps: It was from reference gene primer amplification that nucleated cell counts were estimated. Profiled with immunoSEQ multiplex PCR; TCRdb holds only in-frame clones, not every one. That table is the source of V, J and clone size, and D and trimming were worked out from the DNA. The sample consists of approximately 89,000 clones, around nine tenths of them appearing once. Sequenced: peripheral blood. V usage is TRBV15 and J usage is TRBJ1-2; 8 positions agree with TRBD1. This sequence was found in a man aged 70 or older with acute or convalescent COVID-19. CDR3 loop: CATSSDADRDNYGYTF. Written as DNA, the CDR3 is TGTGCCACCAGCAGCGACGCGGACAGGGATAACTATGGCTACACCTTC.